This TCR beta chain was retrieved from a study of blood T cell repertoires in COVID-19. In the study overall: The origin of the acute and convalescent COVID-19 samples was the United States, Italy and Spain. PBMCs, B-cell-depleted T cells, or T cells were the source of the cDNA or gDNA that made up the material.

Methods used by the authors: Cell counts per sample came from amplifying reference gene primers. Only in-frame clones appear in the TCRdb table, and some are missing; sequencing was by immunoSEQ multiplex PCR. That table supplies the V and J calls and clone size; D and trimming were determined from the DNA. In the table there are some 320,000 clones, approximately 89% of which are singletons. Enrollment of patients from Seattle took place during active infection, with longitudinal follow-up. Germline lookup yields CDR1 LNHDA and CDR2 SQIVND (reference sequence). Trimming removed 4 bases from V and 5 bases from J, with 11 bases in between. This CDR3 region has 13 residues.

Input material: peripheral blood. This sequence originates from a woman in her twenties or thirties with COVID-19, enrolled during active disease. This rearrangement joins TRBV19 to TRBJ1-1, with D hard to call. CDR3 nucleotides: TGTGCCAGTAGTACTATGACGGGGACTGAAGCTTTCTTT. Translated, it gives CASSTMTGTEAFF. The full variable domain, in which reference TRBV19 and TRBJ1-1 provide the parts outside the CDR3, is DGGITQSPKYLFRKEGQNVTLSCEQNLNHDAMYWYRQDPGQGLRLIYYSQIVNDFQKGDIAEGYSVSREKKESFPLTVTSAQKNPTAFYLCASSTMTGTEAFFGQGTRLTVV.